Below, one T cell receptor beta chain is given with its context. The specificity of this receptor is unknown. No much larger clone is present one base from it, and per-base qualities are unavailable. Whole blood was collected in K2EDTA tubes by collaborating institutions according to the institutions' own protocols. For TCRbeta analysis, collaborator samples were shipped as frozen whole blood, as isolated PBMCs, or as DNA extracted from either sample type. These data are taken from a study of blood T cell repertoires in COVID-19 (dated by TCRdb to the early 2020s). For the study in its entirety: Samples covering the acute and convalescent phases of COVID-19 were provided by collaborators in the United States, Italy and Spain. The prospective study material was composed of cDNA or gDNA derived from T cells, B-cell-depleted T cells, or PBMCs. Deeply sampled blood TCRbeta repertoires from subjects exposed to, actively infected with, or recovered from COVID-19 were included in the dataset. Nearly every sample came with metadata listing a de-identified subject ID, COVID-19 status, age in years and sex. The repertoires were made available in a free public database intended to serve as a resource for research on the immune response to SARS-CoV-2. Samples came from the ongoing ImmuneRACE study (first 160 participants) plus 1,254 subjects from 6 global collaborators. Where HLA class I and class II types were available, the types were taken from metadata supplied by the sample provider, not from assay-based typing. Paper-wide results and their limitations: How much clinical and demographic metadata was included differed by source and by participant, and the metadata was provided uncurated.

TCRbeta CDR3 regions were amplified from genomic DNA by means of the immunoSEQ Assay, a bias-controlled multiplex PCR. The source study handled its data this way. Within the assay, amplification of reference gene primers was used to estimate how many nucleated cells each sample contained. To quantify the absolute abundance of each unique TCRbeta CDR3 rearrangement, sequence reads were collapsed and filtered. Productive Simpson clonality was computed per sample as the square root of Simpson's diversity index over productive rearrangements. The clones in this table, taken by TCRdb from immuneACCESS, are in-frame only. Not every clone is retained; where verified, under half of the shortfall comes from an unresolved V gene, and the cause of the rest is unknown. The V and J calls and clone size come from that table; D and trimming were worked out from the DNA. Within this sample are about 110,000 clones, with approximately 80% of them counted one time only. Of the sample, under 5% is held by the ten largest clones.

The CDR3 spans 13 residues, from the cysteine through the phenylalanine. Only the CDR3 part of the read is kept: 39 bases, read in frame from the first base. The germline V gene yields SGHTA for CDR1 and FQGTGA for CDR2. The germline ends are 17 bases apart after V is trimmed by 5 bases and J by 12 bases. The sequencing input was peripheral blood. The sequence links TRBV7-3 to TRBJ2-1; TRBD1 is a weak D gene call, 6 bases matching. This TCR derives from a woman in her seventies with acute or convalescent COVID-19. The CDR3 corresponds to CASSQGEQGRQFF. The sequenced DNA is TGTGCCAGCAGCCAAGGCGAACAGGGAAGGCAGTTCTTC.